Following are 29 T cell receptor beta chains from one sample sequenced in a study of blood T cells in healthy people across ages. Using a J-beta primer mix together with a sample-barcoded 5' primer, a second PCR was run for roughly 7 to 11 cycles. One entry per CDR3 protein results from TCRdb running MiXCR on the 5' RACE reads. The sample consists of about a million distinct CDR3 sequences, roughly 47% of them appearing once. The sequencing input was blood. All receptors come from a woman aged 60-75 years in good health.

The chain links TRBV6-2 or TRBV6-3 to TRBJ2-5; TRBD2 might be the D (6 bases). This CDR3 region has 12 residues. V gave up 5 bases and J gave up 5 bases, with 9 bases separating them. The germline V gene has CDR1 MNHEY and CDR2 SVGEGT. CDR3 amino acids: CASSGGTETQYF. The CDR3 coding sequence is TGTGCCAGCAGTGGGGGGACGGAGACCCAGTACTTC.

V and J are TRBV7-2 and TRBJ2-1; weak D call: TRBD1 (6 bases). Trimming shortened V by 1 base and J by 2 bases, and 12 bases separated the two germline ends. The CDR3 extends over 16 amino acids. CDR1 and CDR2 (germline): SGHTA, FQGNSA. The CDR3 DNA sequence: TGTGCCAGCAGCTTAGGAACAGGGTGGGCCTACAATGAGCAGTTCTTC. It codes for CASSLGTGWAYNEQFF.

This chain links TRBV6-1 with TRBJ1-2; the D is unclear. CDR1 and CDR2 from the germline V gene are MNHNS and SASEGT. Trimming stripped 5 bases from V and 3 bases from J, with 10 bases between. CDR3 length: 13 residues. CDR3 DNA: TGTGCCAGCAGTACGACCCAGGACTATGGCTACACCTTC. Amino acids: CASSTTQDYGYTF.

The chain uses TRBV20-1 and TRBJ2-7; maybe TRBD1 (6 bases). From germline, CDR1 is DFQATT and CDR2 SNEGSKA (reference sequence). The CDR3 sequence is 13 residues long. V lost 3 bases and J lost 1, with 10 bases in between. Here the CDR3 reads CSASFTGSYEQYF. The CDR3 bases are TGCAGTGCTAGTTTTACAGGGTCCTACGAGCAGTACTTC.

The chain employs TRBV10-3 and TRBJ2-3; the match to TRBD2 covers 13 bases. V lost 8 bases and J lost 6; bases outside the gene matches: 14. The CDR3 is 17 amino acids. Per germline, CDR1 ENHRY and CDR2 SYGVKD. The CDR3 DNA is TGTGCCATCGGGACTAGCGGGATAGTACGGTTCGAGGATACGCAGTATTTT. Translation gives CAIGTSGIVRFEDTQYF.

V usage is TRBV20-1 and J usage is TRBJ2-1; TRBD2 matches 14 bases. The junction had 9 bases not matched to a gene; V was cut back by 3 bases and J by 2 bases. The V gene's germline CDR1 is DFQATT and CDR2 SNEGSKA (reference sequence). The CDR3 is 18 residues long. The CDR3 protein is CSARPGLAGEYPYNEQFF. DNA for the CDR3: TGCAGTGCTAGGCCGGGACTAGCGGGAGAGTACCCCTACAATGAGCAGTTCTTC.

The chain joins TRBV28 to TRBJ2-6; D might be TRBD1 or TRBD2, each matching 5 bases. Germline-derived CDR1 and CDR2 are MDHEN and SYDVKM. The length of the CDR3 is 18 residues. Trimming removed 5 bases from V and 0 bases from J, with 17 bases in between. The CDR3 loop reads CASSNMGDLISGANVLTF. The CDR3 DNA follows: TGTGCCAGCAGTAATATGGGGGATTTAATCTCTGGGGCCAACGTCCTGACTTTC.

In its sample, this clonotype was seen once. This chain connects TRBV20-1 to TRBJ1-2; D is unclear. The V end was cut by 5 bases, the J end by 4 bases, with 17 bases between. Germline CDR1 DFQATT, CDR2 SNEGSKA (reference sequence). CDR3 length: 14 residues. The CDR3 region is CSARDIQDLYGYTF. CDR3 DNA: TGCAGTGCTCGCGACATTCAAGATCTCTATGGCTACACCTTC.

This clonotype was seen ten or more times. The chain carries TRBV29-1 and TRBJ1-1; 9 nucleotides match TRBD1. The trim removed 4 bases at V and 5 bases at J, leaving 2 bases unmatched. This CDR3 is built from 12 residues. CDR1 and CDR2 from the germline V gene are SQVTM and ANQGSEA. CDR3 nucleotide sequence: TGCAGCGTTGCACAGGGGGCGACTGAAGCTTTCTTT. It translates to CSVAQGATEAFF.

This chain links TRBV6-5 with TRBJ2-1, with TRBD2 matching 15 bases. Unmatched junction bases numbered 5, after V lost 2 bases and J lost 9 bases. The CDR3 loop spans 16 amino acids. Germline-derived CDR1 and CDR2 are MNHEY and SVGAGI. This chain's CDR3 is CASSYLGTSGRLEQFF. The CDR3 region has the DNA TGTGCCAGCAGTTACCTAGGGACTAGCGGGAGGCTTGAGCAGTTCTTC.

The chain links TRBV24-1 to TRBJ2-5; 10 bases are shared with TRBD1. The V gene's germline CDR1 is KGHDR and CDR2 SFDVKD. The CDR3 has 20 residues. The ends lost 9 bases at V and 0 bases at J; junction bases unmatched: 21. The CDR3 nucleotides are TGTGCCACCTCGACAGGGGGCGCGTTGGATTTGGGGCAGCACCAAGAGACCCAGTACTTC. Its protein product is CATSTGGALDLGQHQETQYF.

Notes on this clonotype: An end of the junction does not agree with germline; a read error may underlie this. This sequence joins TRBV28 and TRBJ2-3; TRBD1 matches 9 bases. Germline V lookup: CDR1 MDHEN, CDR2 SYDVKM. The CDR3 runs 16 residues. Here the CDR3 DNA reads TGTGCCAGCAGTTTAGGGGGACAGGGCTACACAGATACGCGGTATTTT. It specifies CASSLGGQGYTDTRYF.

This clonotype was counted many times. This chain joins TRBV28 and TRBJ2-7; 11 bases are shared with TRBD1. The CDR3 length is 15 residues. Germline CDR1 reads MDHEN; CDR2 reads SYDVKM. The V segment lost 5 bases and the J segment 3 bases; nucleotides outside the gene matches: 6. CDR3: CASSPGQGGLYEQYF. Here the CDR3 DNA reads TGTGCCAGCAGTCCGGGACAGGGGGGGCTCTACGAGCAGTACTTC.

DNA for the CDR3: TGCAGTGCTCGGCGGGTATACGAGCAGTACTTC. Encoded protein: CSARRVYEQYF. This chain connects TRBV20-1 to TRBJ2-5, with D possibly being TRBD2 (5 bases). The J call is uncertain, as TRBJ2-7 better fits the DNA end. Germline CDR1 and CDR2: DFQATT and SNEGSKA (reference sequence). There are 11 residues in the CDR3.

This clonotype was recorded a few times. The chain carries TRBV7-2 and TRBJ2-7, with unresolved D. The V end lost 1 base, the J end lost 2 bases, and 15 bases lay between the germline ends. The CDR3 sequence is 16 residues long. Germline values: CDR1 SGHTA, CDR2 FQGNSA. The CDR3 DNA follows: TGTGCCAGCAGCTTAGTGTCCGGCCAGGATGCCTACGAGCAGTACTTC. Translation: CASSLVSGQDAYEQYF. Supplemented by reference TRBV7-2 and TRBJ2-7, the full variable domain reads GAGVSQSPSNKVTEKGKDVELRCDPISGHTALYWYRQSLGQGLEFLIYFQGNSAPDKSGLPSDRFSAERTGGSVSTLTIQRTQQEDSAVYLCASSLVSGQDAYEQYFGPGTRLTVT.

J is TRBJ2-5 and V is TRBV6-2 or TRBV6-3, with D possibly called TRBD1 or TRBD2 (5 bases each). Germline CDR1 and CDR2: MNHEY and SVGEGT. This CDR3 has 14 residues. V was pared by 7 bases and J by 5 bases, with 17 bases between. The CDR3 sequence: CASMRGFTSETQYF. Here the CDR3 DNA reads TGTGCCAGCATGAGGGGTTTTACATCGGAGACCCAGTACTTC.

The rearrangement links TRBV29-1 to TRBJ2-7; D unresolved. Germline V CDR1 and CDR2: SQVTM, ANQGSEA. The CDR3 has 16 amino acids. The V end was cut by 5 bases, the J end by 5 bases, with 25 bases between. CDR3 DNA sequence: TGCAGCGTTAATAATCCGGGCGGCGGCACGATGCACGAGCAGTACTTC. This gives the protein CSVNNPGGGTMHEQYF.

The J gene is TRBJ2-1, the V gene TRBV11-1; TRBD2 matches 8 bases. V lost 5 bases to trimming and J lost 4 bases; unmatched junction nucleotides: 10. In germline, CDR1 is SGHAT, CDR2 FQDESV (reference sequence). This CDR3 region has 16 residues. For the CDR3, the DNA is TGTGCCAGCAGCCAGACAGCGGGAGAGGGATACAATGAGCAGTTCTTC. Translation gives CASSQTAGEGYNEQFF.

In its sample, this clonotype was seen a few times. The CDR3 spells CASSLSTFSTDTQYF. The CDR3 DNA follows: TGTGCCAGCAGTTTGTCCACCTTTTCCACAGATACGCAGTATTTT. The chain is built from TRBV12-3 or TRBV12-4 and TRBJ2-3; D gene ambiguous. The CDR3 is made up of 15 amino acids. Trimming took 3 bases from V and 2 from J, leaving 12 bases between them.

The table lists this clonotype with a few counts. The rearrangement uses TRBV3-1 and TRBJ1-1, with a weak D call TRBD1 (6 bases). Germline V gene lookup returns CDR1 LGHDT and CDR2 YNNKEL (reference sequence). The ends were cut back, 5 bases at V and 1 base at J, with 14 bases in the middle. CDR3 size: 15 residues. The chain's CDR3 is CASSSAGTQNTEAFF. CDR3 sequence (DNA): TGTGCCAGCAGCTCTGCCGGGACACAGAACACTGAAGCTTTCTTT.

The chain combines TRBV18 with TRBJ2-3; TRBD2 matches at 10 bases. The CDR3 has 16 amino acids. V lost 3 bases to trimming and J lost 6 bases; unmatched junction nucleotides: 9. The germline gives CDR1 KGHSH, CDR2 LQKENI. The CDR3 loop is CASSPSSGRPMDTQYF. In DNA form, the CDR3 reads TGTGCCAGCTCACCGAGTAGCGGGAGGCCCATGGATACGCAGTATTTT.

This clonotype was observed a few times. This chain joins TRBV7-9 and TRBJ2-4, with TRBD2 matching 13 bases. Trimming at V came to 5 bases and at J to 6 bases, leaving 4 bases not matched to a gene. This CDR3 is 15 amino acids long. CDR1 is SEHNR and CDR2 is FQNEAQ in the germline V gene (reference sequence). CDR3 amino acids: CASSGTSGKGNIQYF. DNA for the CDR3: TGTGCCAGCAGCGGGACTAGCGGGAAGGGAAACATTCAGTACTTC.

V usage is TRBV11-2 and J usage is TRBJ2-7, with D possibly TRBD1 on 6 matching bases. Germline assignment: CDR1 SGHAT and CDR2 FQNNGV. Trimming removed 6 bases from V and 2 bases from J, with 26 bases in between. The CDR3 consists of 18 residues. CDR3 nucleotide sequence: TGTGCCAGCAGTCCCGCCGGGACAAGGAAAAGAGGGACCTACGAGCAGTACTTC. Protein: CASSPAGTRKRGTYEQYF.

This clonotype was detected only once. CDR3 region: CSVEDAGGALETQYF. Written as DNA, the CDR3 is TGCAGCGTTGAAGATGCGGGGGGCGCGTTGGAGACCCAGTACTTC. V is TRBV29-1 and J is TRBJ2-7, with TRBD2 matching 8 bases. The J call may be wrong; the DNA end is better matched by TRBJ2-5. Germline V CDR1 and CDR2: SQVTM, ANQGSEA. The CDR3 extends over 15 amino acids.

The genes are TRBV10-3 and TRBJ2-3; a weak D match, TRBD2 (6 bases). V lost 6 bases, J lost 10 bases, and 17 bases lay in between. Germline CDR1 ENHRY, CDR2 SYGVKD. There are 13 residues in the CDR3. The CDR3 sequence: CAISETSSMAQYF. The CDR3 nucleotides are TGTGCCATCAGCGAGACTAGTAGTATGGCGCAGTATTTT.

The chain is built from TRBV24-1 and TRBJ2-5; 7 bases match TRBD2. The trim removed 3 bases at V and 11 bases at J, leaving 11 bases unmatched. In germline, CDR1 is KGHDR, CDR2 SFDVKD. The CDR3 loop spans 14 amino acids. DNA for the CDR3: TGTGCCACCAGTGATGTCGGGGTAAGGGAGGGACAGTACTTC. Amino acid sequence: CATSDVGVREGQYF.

The chain has TRBV12-3 or TRBV12-4 and TRBJ2-6; D might be TRBD2 (6 bases). The V end was cut by 6 bases, the J end by 1 base, with 7 bases between. CDR3 length equals 14 residues. The CDR3 nucleotides read TGTGCCAGCAGACGGGAGTCTGGGGCCAACGTCCTGACTTTC. Residues: CASRRESGANVLTF.

The V gene is TRBV7-2, the J gene TRBJ2-3; TRBD2 aligns across 11 bases. V shed 1 base and J 0 bases; nucleotides not matched to a gene: 6. Germline CDR1 is SGHTA and CDR2 is FQGNSA. This CDR3 contains 18 residues. Here the CDR3 reads CASSLVKTSGASTDTQYF. The CDR3 DNA reads TGTGCCAGCAGCTTAGTAAAGACTAGCGGGGCTAGCACAGATACGCAGTATTTT.

This clonotype was counted only a few times. The rearrangement joins TRBV7-2 to TRBJ2-7; 9 nucleotides agree with TRBD1. In germline, CDR1 is SGHTA, CDR2 FQGNSA. J lost 6 bases, V lost 4 bases, and 4 bases had no gene match. CDR3 size: 13 residues. This CDR3 is CASSSGQGFEQYF. CDR3 coding DNA: TGTGCCAGCAGCTCCGGACAGGGGTTCGAGCAGTACTTC. Full variable domain (missing parts from reference TRBV7-2 and TRBJ2-7): GAGVSQSPSNKVTEKGKDVELRCDPISGHTALYWYRQSLGQGLEFLIYFQGNSAPDKSGLPSDRFSAERTGGSVSTLTIQRTQQEDSAVYLCASSSGQGFEQYFGPGTRLTVT.